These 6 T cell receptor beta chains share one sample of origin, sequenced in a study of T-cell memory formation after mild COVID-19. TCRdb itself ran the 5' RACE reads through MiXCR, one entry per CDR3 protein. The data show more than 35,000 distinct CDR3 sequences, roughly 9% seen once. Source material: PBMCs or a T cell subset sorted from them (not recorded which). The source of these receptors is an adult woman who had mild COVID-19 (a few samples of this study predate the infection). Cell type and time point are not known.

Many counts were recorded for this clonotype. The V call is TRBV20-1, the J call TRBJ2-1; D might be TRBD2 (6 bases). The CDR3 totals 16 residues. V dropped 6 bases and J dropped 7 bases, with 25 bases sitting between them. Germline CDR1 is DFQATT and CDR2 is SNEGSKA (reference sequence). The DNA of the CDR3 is TGCAGTGCGGCAGGGATTCGCGGGGTGCCTGGGAATGAGCAGTTCTTC. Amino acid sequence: CSAAGIRGVPGNEQFF.

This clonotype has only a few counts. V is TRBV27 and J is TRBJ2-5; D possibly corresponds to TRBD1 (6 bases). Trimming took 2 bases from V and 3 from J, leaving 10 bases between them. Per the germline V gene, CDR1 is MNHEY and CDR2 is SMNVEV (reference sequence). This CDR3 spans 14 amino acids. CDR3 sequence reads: CASSLRAGEETQYF. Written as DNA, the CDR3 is TGTGCCAGCAGTTTAAGGGCAGGGGAAGAGACCCAGTACTTC.

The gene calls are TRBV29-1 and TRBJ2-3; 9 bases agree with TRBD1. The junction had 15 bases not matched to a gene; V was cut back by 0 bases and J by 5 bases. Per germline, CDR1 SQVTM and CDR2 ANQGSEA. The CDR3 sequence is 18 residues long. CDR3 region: CSVEEVTGGGMRRDTQYF. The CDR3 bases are TGCAGCGTTGAAGAGGTTACAGGGGGCGGTATGAGGAGAGATACGCAGTATTTT.

Here the CDR3 DNA reads TGTGCCAGCAGCTTACCGGGTGGAGATACGCAGTATTTT. Translation gives CASSLPGGDTQYF. The V gene is TRBV7-9, the J gene TRBJ2-3; D not resolved. The length of the CDR3 is 13 residues. V was pared by 2 bases and J by 5 bases, with 8 bases between. Germline V gene data show CDR1 as SEHNR and CDR2 as FQNEAQ (reference sequence). Using reference TRBV7-9 and TRBJ2-3 for the parts outside the CDR3, the full variable domain is DTGVSQNPRHKITKRGQNVTFRCDPISEHNRLYWYRQTLGQGPEFLTYFQNEAQLEKSRLLSDRFSAERPKGSFSTLEIQRTEQGDSAMYLCASSLPGGDTQYFGPGTRLTVL.

The CDR3 loop is CATRSSGQGTTIRRYNEQFF. The CDR3, as DNA: TGTGCCACCAGATCCTCGGGACAGGGGACTACTATCCGTCGTTACAATGAGCAGTTCTTC. The V and J genes are TRBV24-1 and TRBJ2-1; the match to TRBD1 covers 10 bases. The junction had 21 bases not matched to a gene; V was cut back by 7 bases and J by 4 bases. This CDR3 is built from 20 residues. Per germline, CDR1 KGHDR and CDR2 SFDVKD.

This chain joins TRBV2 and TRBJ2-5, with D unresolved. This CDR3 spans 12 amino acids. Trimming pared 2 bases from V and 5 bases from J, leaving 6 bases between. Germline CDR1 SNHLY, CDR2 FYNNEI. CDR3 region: CASSELVETQYF. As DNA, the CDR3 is TGTGCCAGCAGTGAACTCGTCGAGACCCAGTACTTC.